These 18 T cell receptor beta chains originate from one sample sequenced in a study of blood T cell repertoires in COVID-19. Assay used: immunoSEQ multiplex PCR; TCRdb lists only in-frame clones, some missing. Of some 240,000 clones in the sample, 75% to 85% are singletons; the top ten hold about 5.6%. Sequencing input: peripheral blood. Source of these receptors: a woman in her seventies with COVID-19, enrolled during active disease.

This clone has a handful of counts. The CDR3 is CATSDRRTDNQPQHF. In DNA form, the CDR3 reads TGTGCCACCAGTGACCGGCGGACAGACAATCAGCCCCAGCATTTT. This chain joins TRBV24-1 and TRBJ1-5; D possibly corresponds to TRBD1 (6 bases). Trimming removed 4 bases at V and 3 bases at J, with 12 bases between. Per germline, CDR1 KGHDR and CDR2 SFDVKD. This CDR3 is 15 amino acids long.

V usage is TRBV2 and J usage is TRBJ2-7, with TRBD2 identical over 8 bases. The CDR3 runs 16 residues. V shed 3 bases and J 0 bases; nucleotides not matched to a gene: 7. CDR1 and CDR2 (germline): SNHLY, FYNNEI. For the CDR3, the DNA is TGTGCCAGCAGTGATTGGGCACGGGGGGGCTCCTACGAGCAGTACTTC. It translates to CASSDWARGGSYEQYF.

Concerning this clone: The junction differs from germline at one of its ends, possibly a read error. CDR3 sequence reads: CASGQGLATSYEQYF. CDR3 DNA: TGTGCCAGCGGCCAGGGACTAGCGACCTCCTACGAGCAGTACTTC. The chain links TRBV3-1 (or the pseudogene TRBV3-2) to TRBJ2-7; 10 bases agree with TRBD2. The CDR3 length is 15 residues. Germline CDR1 LGHDT, CDR2 YNNKEL (reference sequence).

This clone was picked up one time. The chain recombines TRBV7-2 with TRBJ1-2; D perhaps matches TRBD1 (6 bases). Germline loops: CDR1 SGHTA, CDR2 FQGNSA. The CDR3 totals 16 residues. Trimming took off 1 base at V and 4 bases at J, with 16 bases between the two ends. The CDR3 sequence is CASSLVLVQGPYGYTF. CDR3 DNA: TGTGCCAGCAGCTTAGTACTCGTCCAGGGGCCCTATGGCTACACCTTC.

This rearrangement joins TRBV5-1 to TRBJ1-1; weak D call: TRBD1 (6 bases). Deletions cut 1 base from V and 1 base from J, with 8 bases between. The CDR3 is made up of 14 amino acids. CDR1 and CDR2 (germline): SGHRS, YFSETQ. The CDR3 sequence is CASSLSGQNTEAFF. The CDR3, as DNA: TGCGCCAGCAGCTTGTCGGGACAGAACACTGAAGCTTTCTTT. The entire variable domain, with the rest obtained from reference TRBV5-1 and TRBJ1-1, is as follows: KAGVTQTPRYLIKTRGQQVTLSCSPISGHRSVSWYQQTPGQGLQFLFEYFSETQRNKGNFPGRFSGRQFSNSRSEMNVSTLELGDSALYLCASSLSGQNTEAFFGQGTRLTVV.

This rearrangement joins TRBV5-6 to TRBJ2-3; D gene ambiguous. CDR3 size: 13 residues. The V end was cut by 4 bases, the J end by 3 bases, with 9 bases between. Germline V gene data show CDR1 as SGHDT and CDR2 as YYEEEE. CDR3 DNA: TGTGCCAGCAGCCCCTCACGGACAGATACGCAGTATTTT. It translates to CASSPSRTDTQYF.

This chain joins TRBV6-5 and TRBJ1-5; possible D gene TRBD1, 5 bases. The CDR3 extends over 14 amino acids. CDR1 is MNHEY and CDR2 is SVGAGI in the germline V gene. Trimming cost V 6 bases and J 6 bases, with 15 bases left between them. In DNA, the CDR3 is TGTGCCAGCAGGCCCCAGGGTTCCACTCAGCCCCAGCATTTT. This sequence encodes CASRPQGSTQPQHF.

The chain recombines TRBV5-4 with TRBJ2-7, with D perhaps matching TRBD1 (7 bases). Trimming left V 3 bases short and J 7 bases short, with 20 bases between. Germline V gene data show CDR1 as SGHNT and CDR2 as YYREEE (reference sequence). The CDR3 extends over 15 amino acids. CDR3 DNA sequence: TGTGCCAGCAGCTCCCCAGGGGGACTGGCAGGTGAGCAGTACTTC. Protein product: CASSSPGGLAGEQYF. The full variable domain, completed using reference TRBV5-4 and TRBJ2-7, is ETGVTQSPTHLIKTRGQQVTLRCSSQSGHNTVSWYQQALGQGPQFIFQYYREEENGRGNFPPRFSGLQFPNYSSELNVNALELDDSALYLCASSSPGGLAGEQYFGPGTRLTVT.

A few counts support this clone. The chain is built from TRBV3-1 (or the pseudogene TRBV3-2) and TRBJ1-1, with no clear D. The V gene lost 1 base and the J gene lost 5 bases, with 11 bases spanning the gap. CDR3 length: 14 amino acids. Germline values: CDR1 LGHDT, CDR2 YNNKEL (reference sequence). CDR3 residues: CASSQAGSRTEAFF. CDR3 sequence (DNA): TGTGCCAGCAGCCAAGCGGGGTCTAGGACTGAAGCTTTCTTT.

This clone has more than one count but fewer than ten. The chain's CDR3 is CASTHRRGGYNEQFF. CDR3 DNA: TGTGCCAGCACCCATAGGAGGGGGGGCTACAATGAGCAGTTCTTC. This sequence joins TRBV7-8 and TRBJ2-1; tentative D call: TRBD2 (7 bases). This CDR3 spans 15 amino acids. Per germline, CDR1 SGHVS and CDR2 FQNEAQ. The V and J ends lost 7 bases and 3 bases respectively, with 16 bases between them.

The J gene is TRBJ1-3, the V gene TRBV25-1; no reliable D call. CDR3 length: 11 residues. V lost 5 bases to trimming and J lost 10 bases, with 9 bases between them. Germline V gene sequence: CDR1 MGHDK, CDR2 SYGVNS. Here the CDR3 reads CASSNWSTIYF. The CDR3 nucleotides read TGTGCCAGCAGTAACTGGTCAACCATATATTTT.

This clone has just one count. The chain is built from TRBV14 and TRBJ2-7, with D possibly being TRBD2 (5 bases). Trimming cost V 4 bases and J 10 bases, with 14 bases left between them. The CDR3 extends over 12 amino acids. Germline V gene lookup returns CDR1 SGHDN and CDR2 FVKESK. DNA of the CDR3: TGTGCCAGCAGCCGCCAGGAGGACTTACAGTACTTC. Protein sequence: CASSRQEDLQYF.

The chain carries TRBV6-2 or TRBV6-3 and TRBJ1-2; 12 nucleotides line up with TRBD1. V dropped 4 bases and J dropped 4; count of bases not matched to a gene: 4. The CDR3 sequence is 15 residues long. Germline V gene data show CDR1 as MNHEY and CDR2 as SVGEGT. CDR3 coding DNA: TGTGCCAGCAGTTCGGGACAGGGGGCCCGCTATGGCTACACCTTC. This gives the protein CASSSGQGARYGYTF.

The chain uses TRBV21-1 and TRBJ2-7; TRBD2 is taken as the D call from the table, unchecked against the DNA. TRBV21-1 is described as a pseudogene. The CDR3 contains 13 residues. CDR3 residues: CASSKSAAYEQYF. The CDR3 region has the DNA TGTGCCAGCAGCAAAAGCGCGGCCTACGAGCAGTACTTC.

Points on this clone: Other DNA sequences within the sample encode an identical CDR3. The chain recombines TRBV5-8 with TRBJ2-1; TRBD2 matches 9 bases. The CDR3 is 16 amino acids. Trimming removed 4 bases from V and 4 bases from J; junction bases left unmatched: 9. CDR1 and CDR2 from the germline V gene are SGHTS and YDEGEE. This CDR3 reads CASSLGLAGPYNEQFF. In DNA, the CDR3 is TGTGCCAGCAGCCTGGGGCTAGCGGGACCTTACAATGAGCAGTTCTTC.

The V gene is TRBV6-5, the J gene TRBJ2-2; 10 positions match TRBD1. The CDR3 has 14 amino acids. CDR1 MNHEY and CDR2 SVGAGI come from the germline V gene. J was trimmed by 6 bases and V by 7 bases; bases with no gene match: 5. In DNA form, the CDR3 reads TGTGCCAGCACCGGGACAGGGGTCGCCGGGGAGCTGTTTTTT. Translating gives CASTGTGVAGELFF.

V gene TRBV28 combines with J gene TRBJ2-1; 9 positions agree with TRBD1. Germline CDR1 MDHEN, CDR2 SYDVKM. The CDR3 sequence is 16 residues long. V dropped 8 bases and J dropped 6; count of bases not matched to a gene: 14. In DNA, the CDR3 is TGTGCCAGCTTTATGAGCGGGACAGGGAATCTCAATGAGCAGTTCTTC. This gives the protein CASFMSGTGNLNEQFF.

The CDR3 DNA reads as TGTGCCAGCATAAAGCGGGAGGTTTACGAGCAGTACTTC. Residues: CASIKREVYEQYF. The V call is TRBV28, the J call TRBJ2-7, with TRBD2 identical over 9 bases. Unmatched junction bases numbered 5, after V lost 7 bases and J lost 4 bases. The CDR3 is 13 residues long. The germline V gene encodes CDR1 MDHEN and CDR2 SYDVKM.